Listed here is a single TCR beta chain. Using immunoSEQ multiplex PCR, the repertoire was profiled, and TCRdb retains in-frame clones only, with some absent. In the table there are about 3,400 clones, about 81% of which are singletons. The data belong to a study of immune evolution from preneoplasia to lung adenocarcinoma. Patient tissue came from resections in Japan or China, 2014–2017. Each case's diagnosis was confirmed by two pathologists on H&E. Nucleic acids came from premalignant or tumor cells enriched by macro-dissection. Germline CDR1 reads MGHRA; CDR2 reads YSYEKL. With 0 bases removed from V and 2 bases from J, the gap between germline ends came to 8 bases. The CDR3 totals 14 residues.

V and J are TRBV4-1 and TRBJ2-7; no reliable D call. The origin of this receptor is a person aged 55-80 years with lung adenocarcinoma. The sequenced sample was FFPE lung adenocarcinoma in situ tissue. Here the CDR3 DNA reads TGCGCCAGCAGCCAAGATGTCGAAGCCTACGAGCAGTACTTC. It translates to CASSQDVEAYEQYF.